Listed here are 3 T cell receptor beta chains from one sample, sequenced in a study of cytomegalovirus exposure and HLA in healthy donors. Data came from immunoSEQ multiplex PCR; TCRdb stores just in-frame clones and leaves some out. The sample records 300,000 or so clones, approximately 88% being singletons. The sequenced material came from PBMCs. These receptor sequences come from a man between 25 and 39 years old in good health and CMV-seronegative.

The sample holds one count of this clone. The chain links TRBV4-1 to TRBJ2-7; no clear D gene. The CDR3 covers 16 residues. V was clipped by 4 bases and J by 3 bases, with 19 bases between them. Germline V gives CDR1 MGHRA, CDR2 YSYEKL. The chain's CDR3 is CASSPSFLVAFYEQYF. CDR3 sequence (DNA): TGCGCCAGCAGCCCCTCATTTCTCGTAGCTTTCTACGAGCAGTACTTC.

The chain carries TRBV15 and TRBJ2-7, with a possible D match to TRBD2 (5 bases). Germline-derived CDR1 and CDR2 are LNHNV and YYDKDF (reference sequence). The CDR3 spans 13 residues. V was clipped by 0 bases and J by 4 bases, with 7 bases between them. This CDR3 is CATSRDEGYEQYF. CDR3 bases: TGTGCCACCAGCAGAGATGAGGGATACGAGCAGTACTTC.

The chain links TRBV7-6 to TRBJ2-3; 7 nucleotides align to TRBD2. With V trimmed by 8 bases and J by 8 bases, 4 bases remained unmatched. This CDR3 comprises 11 residues. The germline gives CDR1 SGHVS, CDR2 FNYEAQ. DNA for the CDR3: TGTGCCAGCGGAACGGGGGGTACGCAGTATTTT. Protein sequence: CASGTGGTQYF.